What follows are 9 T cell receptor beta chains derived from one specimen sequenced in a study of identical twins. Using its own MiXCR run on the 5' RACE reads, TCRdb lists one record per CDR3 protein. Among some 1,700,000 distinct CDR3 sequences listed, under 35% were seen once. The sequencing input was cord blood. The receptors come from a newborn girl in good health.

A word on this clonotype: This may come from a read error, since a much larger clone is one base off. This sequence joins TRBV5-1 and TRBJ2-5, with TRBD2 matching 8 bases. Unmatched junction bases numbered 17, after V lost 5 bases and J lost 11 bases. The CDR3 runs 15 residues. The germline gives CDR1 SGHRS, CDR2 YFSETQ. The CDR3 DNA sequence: TGCGCCAGCAGATTCGGGTCGACTAGCGCTTCTGAGCAGTACTTC. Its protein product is CASRFGSTSASEQYF.

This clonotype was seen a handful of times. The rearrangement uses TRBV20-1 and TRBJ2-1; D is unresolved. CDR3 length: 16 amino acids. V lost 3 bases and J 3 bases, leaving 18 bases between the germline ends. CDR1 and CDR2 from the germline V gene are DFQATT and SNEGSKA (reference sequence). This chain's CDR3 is CSASPPKGSLYNEQFF. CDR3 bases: TGCAGTGCTAGCCCACCCAAGGGCAGCCTCTACAATGAGCAGTTCTTC.

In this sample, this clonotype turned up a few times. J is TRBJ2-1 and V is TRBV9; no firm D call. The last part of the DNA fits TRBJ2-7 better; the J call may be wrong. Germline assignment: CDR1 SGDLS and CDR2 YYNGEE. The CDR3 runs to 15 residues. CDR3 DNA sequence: TGTGCCAGCAGCGTAGAAGGAGAGGCCTACAATGAGCAGTACTTC. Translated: CASSVEGEAYNEQYF.

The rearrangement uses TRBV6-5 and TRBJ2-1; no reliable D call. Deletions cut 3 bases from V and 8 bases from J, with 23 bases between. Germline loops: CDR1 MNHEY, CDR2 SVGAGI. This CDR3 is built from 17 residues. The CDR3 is CASSYIRSQSQRDEQFF. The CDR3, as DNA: TGTGCCAGCAGTTATATTAGATCCCAGTCCCAAAGGGATGAGCAGTTCTTC.

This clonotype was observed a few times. CDR3 sequence reads: CASSQDRFIGWDQPQHF. The CDR3 DNA is TGTGCCAGCAGCCAAGATCGTTTTATAGGGTGGGATCAGCCCCAGCATTTT. The V and J genes are TRBV4-2 and TRBJ1-5; D call uncertain. The ends were cut back, 0 bases at V and 5 bases at J, with 17 bases in the middle. Germline CDR1 and CDR2: LGHNA and YNFKEQ. The CDR3 extends over 17 amino acids.

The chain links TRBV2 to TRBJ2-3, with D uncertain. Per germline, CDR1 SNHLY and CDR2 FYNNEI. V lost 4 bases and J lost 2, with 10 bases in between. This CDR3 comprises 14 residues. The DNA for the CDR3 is TGTGCCAGCAGTGTGGCGCAGGTCACAGATACGCAGTATTTT. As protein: CASSVAQVTDTQYF.

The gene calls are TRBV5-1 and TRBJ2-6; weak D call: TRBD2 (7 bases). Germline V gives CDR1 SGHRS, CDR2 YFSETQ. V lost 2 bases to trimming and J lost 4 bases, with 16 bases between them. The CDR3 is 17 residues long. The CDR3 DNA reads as TGCGCCAGCAGCTTCAGGGGAGGGGTAAGAGGGGCCAACGTCCTGACTTTC. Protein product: CASSFRGGVRGANVLTF.

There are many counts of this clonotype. The CDR3 loop reads CASGLGLTDTQYF. The CDR3 DNA sequence: TGTGCTAGTGGTTTGGGACTCACAGATACGCAGTATTTT. The chain joins TRBV12-5 to TRBJ2-3; unclear D gene. CDR1 LGHNT and CDR2 FRNRAP come from the germline V gene. V gave up 1 base and J gave up 2 bases, with 4 bases separating them. The CDR3 has 13 amino acids.

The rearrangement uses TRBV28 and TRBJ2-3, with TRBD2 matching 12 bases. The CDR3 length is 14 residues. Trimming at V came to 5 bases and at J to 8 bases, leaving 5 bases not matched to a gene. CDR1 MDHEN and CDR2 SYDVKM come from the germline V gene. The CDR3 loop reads CASSLLAGGSTQYF. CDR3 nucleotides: TGTGCCAGCAGTCTACTAGCGGGAGGATCTACGCAGTATTTT.